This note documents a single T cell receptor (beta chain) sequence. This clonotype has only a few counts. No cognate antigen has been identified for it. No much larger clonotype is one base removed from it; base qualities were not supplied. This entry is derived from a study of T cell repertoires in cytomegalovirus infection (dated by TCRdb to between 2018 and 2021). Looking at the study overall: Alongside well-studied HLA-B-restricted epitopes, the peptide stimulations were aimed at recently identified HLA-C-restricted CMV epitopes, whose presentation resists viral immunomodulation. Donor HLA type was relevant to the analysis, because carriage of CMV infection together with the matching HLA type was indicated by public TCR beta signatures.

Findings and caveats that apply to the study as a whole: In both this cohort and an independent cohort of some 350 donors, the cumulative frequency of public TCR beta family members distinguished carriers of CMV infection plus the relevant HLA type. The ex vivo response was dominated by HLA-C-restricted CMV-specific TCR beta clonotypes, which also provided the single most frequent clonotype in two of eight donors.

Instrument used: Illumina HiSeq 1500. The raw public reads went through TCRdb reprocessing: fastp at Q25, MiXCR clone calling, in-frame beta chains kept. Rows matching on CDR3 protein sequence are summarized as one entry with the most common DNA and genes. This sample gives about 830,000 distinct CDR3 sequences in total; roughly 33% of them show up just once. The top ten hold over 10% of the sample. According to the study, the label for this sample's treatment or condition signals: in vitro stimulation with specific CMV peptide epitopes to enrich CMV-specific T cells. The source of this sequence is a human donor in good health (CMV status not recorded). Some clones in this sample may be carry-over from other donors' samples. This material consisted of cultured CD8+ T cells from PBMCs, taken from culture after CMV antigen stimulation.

The CDR3 protein is CASSSNQGTGGYNSPLHF. The sequenced DNA is TGTGCCAGCAGCTCCAACCAAGGGACGGGCGGTTATAATTCACCCCTCCACTTT. The chain uses TRBV7-9 and TRBJ1-6; TRBD1 is perhaps the D gene, given 5 matching bases. The germline ends are 20 bases apart after V is trimmed by 4 bases and J by 4 bases. The CDR3, from cysteine to phenylalanine, totals 18 residues. The kept DNA is CDR3 alone, 54 bases in frame from the first base. As encoded in the germline V gene (reference sequence), CDR1 is SEHNR while CDR2 is FQNEAQ.